This TCR beta chain was found in a study of T cell responses to AZD1222 COVID-19 vaccine. Comments on this clone: Its antigen is unknown.

Broader study findings: Regions 160-218 and 743-854 dominated among vaccine-associated CD4 TCRs spanning spike. Among those given AZD1222, only six or seven were seropositive at baseline. Repertoire collection took place solely once the T cell response had peaked.

Here immunoSEQ multiplex PCR was the method, and the copy in TCRdb shows in-frame clones only, minus some. The sample comprises fewer than 120,000 clones, nearly 90% of which are singletons, and around 3.2% rests with the top ten. CDR3 length equals 14 residues. Germline loops: CDR1 ENHRY, CDR2 SYGVKD. J lost 7 bases, V lost 6 bases, and 5 bases had no gene match. The chain uses TRBV10-3 and TRBJ1-6; 8 nucleotides match TRBD1. Material: peripheral blood, obtained on day 0 of AZD1222 vaccination. The sequence was collected from an adult in good health. The CDR3 DNA sequence: TGTGCCATCAGGCAACAGGGGGGGAATTCACCCCTCCACTTT. The encoded protein is CAIRQQGGNSPLHF.